The 21 T cell receptor beta chains listed next were all sequenced from one sample in a study of cytotoxic CD8 clonotypes in ibrutinib-treated CLL. Only in-frame clones appear in the TCRdb table, and some are missing; sequencing was by immunoSEQ multiplex PCR. The sample consists of about 310,000 clones, more than 65% of them appearing once. This material consisted of PBMCs, taken before ibrutinib treatment. The receptor set was obtained from a human donor with chronic lymphocytic leukemia.

In this sample, this clone turned up a few times. The chain recombines TRBV19 with TRBJ2-1; either TRBD1 or TRBD2 may supply D (5 bases each). The V gene lost 4 bases and the J gene lost 4 bases, with 14 bases spanning the gap. There are 15 residues in the CDR3. CDR1 and CDR2 from the germline V gene are LNHDA and SQIVND (reference sequence). CDR3 in amino acids: CASSSEGRWYNEQFF. The CDR3 coding sequence is TGTGCCAGTAGTAGCGAGGGACGCTGGTACAATGAGCAGTTCTTC.

The CDR3 sequence: CASPRASVDNEQFF. CDR3 bases: TGTGCCAGCCCGCGGGCTAGCGTCGACAATGAGCAGTTCTTC. The rearrangement links TRBV7-9 to TRBJ2-1, with D possibly being TRBD2 (6 bases). With 8 bases removed from V and 5 bases from J, the gap between germline ends came to 16 bases. Germline loops: CDR1 SEHNR, CDR2 FQNEAQ (reference sequence). This CDR3 contains 14 residues.

CDR3 sequence: CASSPWVGTGELFF. The CDR3, as DNA: TGTGCCAGCAGCCCCTGGGTTGGGACCGGGGAGCTGTTTTTT. V gene TRBV7-8 combines with J gene TRBJ2-2; no reliable D call. Germline CDR1 is SGHVS and CDR2 is FQNEAQ. There are 14 residues in the CDR3. The V and J ends lost 5 bases and 5 bases respectively, with 12 bases between them. Full variable domain (missing parts from reference TRBV7-8 and TRBJ2-2): GAGVSQSPRYKVAKRGQDVALRCDPISGHVSLFWYQQALGQGPEFLTYFQNEAQLDKSGLPSDRFFAERPEGSVSTLKIQRTQQEDSAVYLCASSPWVGTGELFFGEGSRLTVL.

The genes are TRBV5-1 and TRBJ1-4, with D uncertain. V dropped 2 bases and J dropped 8 bases, with 10 bases sitting between them. Germline loops: CDR1 SGHRS, CDR2 YFSETQ. This CDR3 region has 13 residues. CDR3 sequence: CASSLLLGEKLFF. The CDR3 region has the DNA TGCGCCAGCAGCTTACTCCTTGGAGAAAAACTGTTTTTT.

This rearrangement joins TRBV7-6 to TRBJ2-7; D is tentatively TRBD1 or TRBD2 (6 bases each). Trimming removed 1 base from V and 1 base from J, with 14 bases in between. This CDR3 is built from 16 residues. The germline V gene encodes CDR1 SGHVS and CDR2 FNYEAQ. CDR3 DNA sequence: TGTGCCAGCAGCTTAGGGCGGGACACAGGGTCCTACGAGCAGTACTTC. Protein sequence: CASSLGRDTGSYEQYF.

In its sample, this clone was seen a few times. The chain combines TRBV4-3 with TRBJ1-2; D is ambiguous. The V gene's germline CDR1 is LGHNA and CDR2 YSLEER. The ends were cut back, 4 bases at V and 1 base at J, with 13 bases in the middle. CDR3 length: 15 amino acids. The DNA of the CDR3 is TGCGCCAGCAGCCCGGGCGGAGGCCGTAACTATGGCTACACCTTC. Its translation is CASSPGGGRNYGYTF.

The rearrangement uses TRBV7-9 and TRBJ2-2; no reliable D call. The CDR3 spans 14 residues. V lost 5 bases and J lost 4, with 11 bases in between. CDR1 and CDR2 (germline): SEHNR, FQNEAQ (reference sequence). CDR3 protein: CASSPLSGTGELFF. The CDR3 DNA is TGTGCCAGCAGCCCCCTGTCGGGCACCGGGGAGCTGTTTTTT.

The V and J genes are TRBV4-1 and TRBJ2-7, with 12 positions matching TRBD2. Germline assignment: CDR1 MGHRA and CDR2 YSYEKL. This CDR3 comprises 19 residues. V gave up 0 bases and J gave up 0 bases; unmatched junction bases: 9. CDR3 nucleotides: TGCGCCAGCAGCCAAGAGCTAACTAGCGGGAGGCCGAGCTCCTACGAGCAGTACTTC. The encoded protein is CASSQELTSGRPSSYEQYF.

The chain uses TRBV4-1 and TRBJ2-3, with D perhaps matching TRBD2 (6 bases). Between the trimmed V and J ends, which lost 0 bases and 4 bases, there was a span of 14 bases. The germline gives CDR1 MGHRA, CDR2 YSYEKL. The CDR3 consists of 16 residues. The CDR3 protein is CASSQDIPGSADTQYF. In DNA form, the CDR3 reads TGCGCCAGCAGCCAAGATATCCCCGGGAGTGCAGATACGCAGTATTTT.

The rearrangement links TRBV6-6 to TRBJ2-3; 11 bases fit TRBD2. The CDR3 is made up of 15 amino acids. In germline, CDR1 is MNHNY, CDR2 SVGAGI (reference sequence). The junction had 6 bases not matched to a gene; V was cut back by 8 bases and J by 2 bases. In nucleotides, the CDR3 is TGTGCCAGCTCCAGACTAGCGGGACCCACAGATACGCAGTATTTT. This encodes CASSRLAGPTDTQYF.

This clone was seen a few times. This chain uses TRBV9 with TRBJ1-2; TRBD1 matches at 12 bases. The V segment lost 2 bases and the J segment 6 bases; nucleotides outside the gene matches: 5. CDR1 and CDR2 from the germline V gene are SGDLS and YYNGEE. This CDR3 comprises 15 residues. The CDR3 spells CASSVGTGGVHGYTF. CDR3 in DNA: TGTGCCAGCAGCGTCGGGACAGGGGGCGTCCATGGCTACACCTTC.

The chain carries TRBV18 and TRBJ1-2, with D possibly being TRBD1 (5 bases). In germline, CDR1 is KGHSH, CDR2 LQKENI. V shed 4 bases and J shed 6 bases, with 6 bases lying between them. The CDR3 loop spans 11 amino acids. The CDR3 reads CASSQTDGYTF. CDR3 nucleotide sequence: TGTGCCAGCTCACAGACAGATGGCTACACCTTC.

The chain combines TRBV27 with TRBJ1-2, with TRBD1 identical over 8 bases. With 0 bases clipped from V and 6 bases from J, the junction kept 12 bases outside the gene matches. Germline CDR1 reads MNHEY; CDR2 reads SMNVEV (reference sequence). This CDR3 has 17 residues. CDR3 sequence (DNA): TGTGCCAGCAGTTTATCGAGGACAGGGCCAGCCACAGATGGCTACACCTTC. This gives the protein CASSLSRTGPATDGYTF.

The V call is TRBV5-1, the J call TRBJ1-4; D call uncertain. Trimming stripped 8 bases from V and 0 bases from J, with 11 bases between. This CDR3 comprises 14 residues. Germline assignment: CDR1 SGHRS and CDR2 YFSETQ. DNA for the CDR3: TGCGCCAGTAAGACTGAGGCAACTAATGAAAAACTGTTTTTT. Its protein product is CASKTEATNEKLFF.

The chain uses TRBV10-2 and TRBJ2-2, with 8 bases identical to TRBD2. This CDR3 has 14 amino acids. Trimming at V came to 8 bases and at J to 0 bases, leaving 2 bases not matched to a gene. CDR1 WSHSY and CDR2 SAAADI come from the germline V gene. CDR3 sequence reads: CASEGLANTGELFF. The DNA for the CDR3 is TGCGCCAGCGAGGGACTAGCGAACACCGGGGAGCTGTTTTTT.

The V call is TRBV19, the J call TRBJ2-7; TRBD1 matches at 8 bases. Germline V lookup: CDR1 LNHDA, CDR2 SQIVND (reference sequence). CDR3 length equals 12 residues. Trimming took 8 bases from V and 2 from J; bases not matched to a gene: 2. The CDR3 is CASGQGPYEQYF. CDR3 nucleotide sequence: TGTGCCAGTGGACAGGGCCCCTACGAGCAGTACTTC.

The V and J genes are TRBV30 and TRBJ1-2, with D perhaps TRBD1 (5 bases). There are 14 residues in the CDR3. CDR1 and CDR2 (germline): GTSNPN, SVGIG (reference sequence). Trimming cost V 5 bases and J 3 bases, with 16 bases left between them. The CDR3 protein is CAWGGRGPYYGYTF. In nucleotides, the CDR3 is TGTGCCTGGGGGGGACGGGGTCCCTACTATGGCTACACCTTC. Full variable domain (missing parts from reference TRBV30 and TRBJ1-2): SQTIHQWPATLVQPVGSPLSLECTVEGTSNPNLYWYRQAAGRGLQLLFYSVGIGQISSEVPQNLSASRPQDRQFILSSKKLLLSDSGFYLCAWGGRGPYYGYTFGSGTRLTVV.

The rearrangement joins TRBV19 to TRBJ1-5; D is ambiguous. CDR3 length: 14 amino acids. Germline lookup yields CDR1 LNHDA and CDR2 SQIVND (reference sequence). V lost 10 bases and J lost 0, with 13 bases in between. CDR3 sequence (DNA): TGTGCCATGTCAGCCTCCTATAGCAATCAGCCCCAGCATTTT. Amino acid sequence: CAMSASYSNQPQHF.

The chain uses TRBV15 and TRBJ2-7; 7 bases agree with TRBD1. Germline values: CDR1 LNHNV, CDR2 YYDKDF (reference sequence). Trimming took 4 bases from V and 2 from J; bases not matched to a gene: 2. The CDR3 runs to 13 residues. This CDR3 is CATSTRGTYEQYF. For the CDR3, the DNA is TGTGCCACCAGCACCAGGGGGACCTACGAGCAGTACTTC.

The CDR3 bases are TGTGCCAGCAGCTTAAGAGCTAGCGGGAGTTTGCGCAATGAGCAGTTCTTC. Its protein product is CASSLRASGSLRNEQFF. The V gene is TRBV7-6, the J gene TRBJ2-1; 10 bases are shared with TRBD2. V lost 2 bases and J lost 6; bases outside the gene matches: 10. The CDR3 has 17 amino acids. CDR1 SGHVS and CDR2 FNYEAQ come from the germline V gene.

The rearrangement uses TRBV4-3 and TRBJ2-1; 7 nucleotides line up with TRBD1. The CDR3 sequence is 16 residues long. Germline V CDR1 and CDR2: LGHNA, YSLEER. V shed 0 bases, J shed 4 bases, and the junction held 6 bases outside the gene matches. CDR3 sequence: CASSQDRGSLYNEQFF. Written as DNA, the CDR3 is TGCGCCAGCAGCCAAGACAGGGGGTCGCTATACAATGAGCAGTTCTTC.